The rows below give T cell receptor beta chains drawn from one sample of a study of T cell changes during pregnancy in multiple sclerosis. Clones were read by immunoSEQ multiplex PCR, and TCRdb kept only the in-frame ones, dropping some. Of around 50,000 clones in the sample, 92% are singletons; the top ten hold roughly 0.2%. The sequencing here drew on CD4+ T cells from peripheral blood mononuclear cells, taken in the second trimester of pregnancy. The receptors stem from a female donor with multiple sclerosis, enrolled in a pregnancy study. Both conserved end residues are part of each CDR3. A D gene is named only where the DNA matches it firmly. Clone size appears in some rows only: once, few, many, or a class for an expanded clone.

v_gene,j_gene,d_gene,abundance,CDR3nt,CDR3aa
TRBV28,TRBJ1-1,TRBD1,.,TGTGCCAGCAGGCACAGGGGCAACACTGAAGCTTTCTTT,CASRHRGNTEAFF
TRBV9,TRBJ2-6,.,.,TGTGCCAGCAGCGGTAGGAGATCTGGGGCCAACGTCCTGACTTTC,CASSGRRSGANVLTF
TRBV4-1,TRBJ2-7,TRBD2,.,TGCGCCAGCAGCCAAGTGGCGGGGGGGGGCTACGAGCAGTACTTC,CASSQVAGGGYEQYF
TRBV19,TRBJ2-3,TRBD2,.,TGTGCCAGTAGTAGGGGGACTAGTCCAGATACGCAGTATTTT,CASSRGTSPDTQYF
TRBV7-9,TRBJ1-1,TRBD1,.,TGTGCCAGCAGCTATTACGGAACCGGGACAGTATCGAACACTGAAGCTTTCTTT,CASSYYGTGTVSNTEAFF
TRBV19,TRBJ1-1,.,few,TGTGCCAGTAGGTCGGGAGGGGTGAAGAACACTGAAGCTTTCTTT,CASRSGGVKNTEAFF
TRBV6-5,TRBJ1-6,.,.,TGTGCCAGCAGATTGGAGTCCTATAATTCACCCCTCCACTTT,CASRLESYNSPLHF
TRBV5-1,TRBJ2-2,TRBD1,.,TGCGCCAGCAGCTCCCGGGACAGGGACACCGGGGAGCTGTTTTTT,CASSSRDRDTGELFF
TRBV16,TRBJ1-2,TRBD1,.,TGTGCCAGCAGCCAATCGGGGACAGGGGGCTTTGGCTACACCTTC,CASSQSGTGGFGYTF
TRBV4-2,TRBJ1-6,TRBD1,.,TGTGCCAGCAGCCAAGAGGGACAGACCAATTCACCCCTCCACTTT,CASSQEGQTNSPLHF
TRBV14,TRBJ1-1,TRBD1,.,TGTGCCAGCAGCACCCGGACAGGGGCGGGCACTGAAGCTTTCTTT,CASSTRTGAGTEAFF
TRBV6-5,TRBJ2-5,TRBD2,.,TGTGCCAGCAGTTACACTAGCGGGGGGTCTCCGGAGACCCAGTACTTC,CASSYTSGGSPETQYF
TRBV19,TRBJ1-2,TRBD1,.,TGTGCCAGTACCCTAAGGGGACAGGGACATGGCTACACCTTC,CASTLRGQGHGYTF
TRBV7-2,TRBJ2-3,.,.,TGTGCCAGCAGCTTTGGCCAGGCCACAGATACGCAGTATTTT,CASSFGQATDTQYF